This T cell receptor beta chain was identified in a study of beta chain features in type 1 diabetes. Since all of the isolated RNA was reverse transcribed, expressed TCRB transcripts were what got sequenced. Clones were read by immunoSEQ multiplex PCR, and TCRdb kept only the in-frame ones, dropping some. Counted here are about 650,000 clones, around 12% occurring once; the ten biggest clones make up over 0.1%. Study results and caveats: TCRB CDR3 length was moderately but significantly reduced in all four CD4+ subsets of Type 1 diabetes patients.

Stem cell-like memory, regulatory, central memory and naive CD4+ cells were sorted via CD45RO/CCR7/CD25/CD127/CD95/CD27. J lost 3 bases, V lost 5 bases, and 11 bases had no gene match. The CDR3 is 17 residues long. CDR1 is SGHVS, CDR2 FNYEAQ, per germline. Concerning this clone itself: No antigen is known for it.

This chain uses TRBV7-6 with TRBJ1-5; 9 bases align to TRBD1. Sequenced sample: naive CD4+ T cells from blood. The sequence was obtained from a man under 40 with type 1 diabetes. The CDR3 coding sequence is TGTGCCAGCAGCGCAAACCAGGGACAGGGATTCAATCAGCCCCAGCATTTT. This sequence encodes CASSANQGQGFNQPQHF.